The source of this T cell receptor (beta chain) is a study of OX40 agonist ivuxolimab in advanced cancers. In its sample, this clone was seen a few times. Its antigen is unidentified. V was clipped by 2 bases and J by 2 bases; unmatched bases: 3. This CDR3 has 16 amino acids. Germline V gives CDR1 LGHNA, CDR2 YNFKEQ. Clones were read by immunoSEQ multiplex PCR, and TCRdb kept only the in-frame ones, dropping some. The sample lists fewer than 60,000 clones; almost 80% were seen once. Study observations and caveats: Individuals who were partial responders at 0.1-3.0 mg/kg had clonal expansion that ranked among the lowest.

The TCR was taken from an adult with an advanced solid tumor such as melanoma, head and neck, liver or kidney cancer. J is TRBJ2-7 and V is TRBV4-2; 13 bases align to TRBD2. This material consisted of CD4+ or CD8+ T cells sorted from blood, taken in a trial of the OX40 agonist ivuxolimab. Written as DNA, the CDR3 is TGTGCCAGCAGCCAATATGGACTAGCGGGGGCCTACGAGCAGTACTTC. Amino acids: CASSQYGLAGAYEQYF.